Below are 11 T cell receptor beta chains sequenced from a single sample in a study of T cell responses to AZD1222 COVID-19 vaccine. Here immunoSEQ multiplex PCR was the method, and the copy in TCRdb shows in-frame clones only, minus some. The profile shows around 88,000 clones, 70% to 90% of them singletons. The sequenced sample was peripheral blood, obtained on day 0 of MenACWY control vaccination. The receptor set was obtained from an adult in good health.

This chain uses TRBV6-1 with TRBJ2-3; 12 bases are a match to TRBD2. The CDR3 runs to 15 residues. Germline CDR1 MNHNS, CDR2 SASEGT. V trimming: 2 bases; J trimming: 4 bases; junction bases outside the gene matches: 1. The CDR3 DNA follows: TGTGCCAGCAGTGAACTAGCGGGGGGGCCAGATACGCAGTATTTT. Residues: CASSELAGGPDTQYF.

This chain uses TRBV28 with TRBJ1-1, with a possible D match to TRBD1 (6 bases). This CDR3 has 15 amino acids. V was clipped by 1 base and J by 2 bases, with 11 bases between them. CDR1 MDHEN and CDR2 SYDVKM come from the germline V gene. The CDR3 loop reads CASSLSEGVNTEAFF. The CDR3 nucleotides read TGTGCCAGCAGTTTATCTGAGGGGGTAAACACTGAAGCTTTCTTT.

The chain carries TRBV27 and TRBJ1-3, with 8 bases matching TRBD1. Germline V gene data show CDR1 as MNHEY and CDR2 as SMNVEV (reference sequence). The J segment lost 4 bases and the V segment lost 5 bases, leaving 7 bases of the junction unmatched. CDR3 length: 15 residues. The CDR3 DNA sequence: TGTGCCAGCAGTGCGGACAGGGCGGGCGGAAACACCATATATTTT. Translating gives CASSADRAGGNTIYF.

The genes are TRBV30 and TRBJ1-3; D gene unclear. This CDR3 is 14 amino acids long. The V and J ends lost 7 bases and 2 bases respectively, with 15 bases between them. Germline CDR1 GTSNPN, CDR2 SVGIG (reference sequence). This CDR3 reads CAFRGARTGNTIYF. CDR3 DNA sequence: TGTGCCTTTCGAGGCGCCCGGACTGGAAACACCATATATTTT.

The count of this clone is one. The chain employs TRBV6-2 or TRBV6-3 and TRBJ2-7, with TRBD1 identical over 8 bases. Germline V lookup: CDR1 MNHEY, CDR2 SVGEGT. Trimming cost V 6 bases and J 1 base; bases outside gene matches: 8. The length of the CDR3 is 15 residues. DNA of the CDR3: TGTGCCAGCAGCCCCATCGGACAGGGATCCTACGAGCAGTACTTC. It is translated as CASSPIGQGSYEQYF.

The genes are TRBV6-5 and TRBJ2-1; D is unclear. Deletions cut 7 bases from V and 0 bases from J, with 10 bases between. The length of the CDR3 is 14 residues. Germline CDR1 MNHEY, CDR2 SVGAGI. Here the CDR3 DNA reads TGTGCCAGCAAGGAGATAGTCTCCTACAATGAGCAGTTCTTC. Its protein is CASKEIVSYNEQFF.

The chain couples TRBV9 to TRBJ2-1; no definite D call. CDR1 is SGDLS, CDR2 YYNGEE, per germline. The CDR3 sequence is 13 residues long. Trimming cost V 0 bases and J 8 bases, with 9 bases left between them. CDR3 sequence: CASSVGPPDEQFF. The CDR3 nucleotides read TGTGCCAGCAGCGTAGGGCCGCCGGATGAGCAGTTCTTC.

The rearrangement uses TRBV5-6 and TRBJ2-1; tentatively, D is TRBD1 (5 bases). Germline V gives CDR1 SGHDT, CDR2 YYEEEE. Trimming cost V 3 bases and J 2 bases, with 9 bases left between them. The CDR3 is made up of 14 amino acids. CDR3 bases: TGTGCCAGCAGCTCAGGGTACACCTACAATGAGCAGTTCTTC. Its translation is CASSSGYTYNEQFF. The full variable domain, its missing parts supplied by reference TRBV5-6 and TRBJ2-1, is DAGVTQSPTHLIKTRGQQVTLRCSPKSGHDTVSWYQQALGQGPQFIFQYYEEEERQRGNFPDRFSGHQFPNYSSELNVNALLLGDSALYLCASSSGYTYNEQFFGPGTRLTVL.

The chain has TRBV4-2 and TRBJ2-5; maybe TRBD1 (5 bases). There are 11 residues in the CDR3. The V end lost 2 bases, the J end lost 11 bases, and 9 bases lay between the germline ends. Germline CDR1 is LGHNA and CDR2 is YNFKEQ. The CDR3 loop is CASSQSRTQYF. As DNA, the CDR3 is TGTGCCAGCAGCCAAAGTCGGACACAGTACTTC.

The chain employs TRBV6-1 and TRBJ2-5; no clear D gene. V was shortened by 0 bases and J by 2 bases, with 4 bases between the two germline ends. The CDR3 consists of 13 residues. Germline lookup yields CDR1 MNHNS and CDR2 SASEGT. The CDR3 loop reads CASSEAGQETQYF. The CDR3 DNA sequence: TGTGCCAGCAGTGAAGCGGGTCAAGAGACCCAGTACTTC.

The V gene is TRBV6-1, the J gene TRBJ2-3, with 12 bases lining up with TRBD2. The V and J ends lost 2 bases and 6 bases, in that order; junction bases with no gene match: 6. Germline CDR1 is MNHNS and CDR2 is SASEGT. The CDR3 contains 16 residues. The CDR3 DNA reads TGTGCCAGCAGTGAATCTAGCGGGGGGGCCTGGGATACGCAGTATTTT. Its protein is CASSESSGGAWDTQYF.